One sample yielded the 19 T cell receptor beta chains listed below, sequenced in a study of graft-versus-host responses after intestinal transplantation. Generated by immunoSEQ multiplex PCR, the TCRdb table keeps only in-frame clones and is missing some. The data hold about 88,000 clones, with around 90% observed a single time. These receptors' targets are unknown. The sample here was unstimulated CD4+ T cells sorted from spleen or lymph node cells, taken before intestinal transplant. All receptors derive from a human donor who received an intestinal transplant.

A single count supports this clone. The gene calls are TRBV18 and TRBJ2-6; D tentatively reads TRBD1 or TRBD2 (5 bases each). V was cut by 2 bases and J by 0 bases, with 11 bases left in between. CDR1 and CDR2 (germline): KGHSH, LQKENI. The CDR3 loop spans 17 amino acids. CDR3 coding DNA: TGTGCCAGCTCACCAAAGGGACGAACCTCTGGGGCCAACGTCCTGACTTTC. It is translated as CASSPKGRTSGANVLTF.

This clone was picked up one time. This sequence joins TRBV29-1 and TRBJ2-7; 7 bases fit TRBD1. The CDR3 is 17 residues long. Germline CDR1 and CDR2: SQVTM and ANQGSEA. Unmatched junction bases numbered 21, after V lost 5 bases and J lost 5 bases. CDR3 residues: CSVTASGQHILVNEQYF. CDR3 DNA sequence: TGCAGCGTTACCGCATCGGGACAGCACATACTCGTCAACGAGCAGTACTTC.

The rearrangement uses TRBV6-4 and TRBJ2-7, with D perhaps given as TRBD1 or TRBD2 (5 bases each). From germline, CDR1 is MRHNA and CDR2 SNTAGT. This CDR3 contains 14 residues. Between the trimmed V and J ends, which lost 4 bases and 4 bases, there was a span of 14 bases. The CDR3 here is CASSAHGGLYEQYF. For the CDR3, the DNA is TGTGCCAGCAGTGCCCATGGGGGTCTTTACGAGCAGTACTTC.

The chain has TRBV27 and TRBJ2-6; 7 bases line up with TRBD1. V lost 1 base, J lost 1 base, and 1 base stayed unmatched. CDR3 length equals 16 residues. Germline values: CDR1 MNHEY, CDR2 SMNVEV (reference sequence). CDR3 region: CASSLLQGSGANVLTF. The CDR3 DNA reads TGTGCCAGCAGTTTATTACAGGGGTCTGGGGCCAACGTCCTGACTTTC.

The chain employs TRBV28 and TRBJ2-7; TRBD2 matches at 9 bases. Germline assignment: CDR1 MDHEN and CDR2 SYDVKM. Trimming removed 4 bases from V and 0 bases from J; junction bases left unmatched: 10. The CDR3 is 17 residues long. The CDR3 DNA follows: TGTGCCAGCAGTTCACCAGCGGGAGGACTAAGCTCCTACGAGCAGTACTTC. Translation: CASSSPAGGLSSYEQYF.

This sequence joins TRBV29-1 and TRBJ1-3; D gene uncertain. Germline assignment: CDR1 SQVTM and CDR2 ANQGSEA. The V gene lost 7 bases and the J gene lost 0 bases, with 13 bases spanning the gap. CDR3 length: 14 amino acids. CDR3 DNA: TGCAGCGCGCGTAGAGGCCTCTCTGGAAACACCATATATTTT. Protein: CSARRGLSGNTIYF.

This chain joins TRBV18 and TRBJ2-1, with 12 bases fitting TRBD2. This CDR3 is 16 amino acids long. CDR1 and CDR2 from the germline V gene are KGHSH and LQKENI. V was clipped by 6 bases and J by 7 bases; unmatched bases: 10. CDR3 coding DNA: TGTGCCAGCTCGACTGAGACTAGCGGGAGAAAGAATGAGCAGTTCTTC. Translated: CASSTETSGRKNEQFF. The entire variable domain, with the rest obtained from reference TRBV18 and TRBJ2-1, is as follows: NAGVMQNPRHLVRRRGQEARLRCSPMKGHSHVYWYRQLPEEGLKFMVYLQKENIIDESGMPKERFSAEFPKEGPSILRIQQVVRGDSAAYFCASSTETSGRKNEQFFGPGTRLTVL.

The chain carries TRBV28 and TRBJ2-7; 7 bases are a match to TRBD1. This CDR3 comprises 13 residues. Germline V gene data show CDR1 as MDHEN and CDR2 as SYDVKM. J lost 4 bases, V lost 4 bases, and 4 bases had no gene match. The CDR3 DNA reads as TGTGCCAGCAGTTCTCGGACAGGTTACGAGCAGTACTTC. Protein sequence: CASSSRTGYEQYF.

The CDR3 DNA is TGTGCCAGCAGTCCCTTTGGGGGTCAGCCCCAGCATTTT. Translation gives CASSPFGGQPQHF. The rearrangement links TRBV6-5 to TRBJ1-5; a possible D gene is TRBD1 (5 bases). The CDR3 has 13 amino acids. Germline CDR1 reads MNHEY; CDR2 reads SVGAGI. Deletions cut 5 bases from V and 6 bases from J, with 11 bases between.

J is TRBJ2-7 and V is TRBV4-1, with 9 nucleotides matching TRBD1. CDR1 MGHRA and CDR2 YSYEKL come from the germline V gene. V trimming: 3 bases; J trimming: 4 bases; junction bases outside the gene matches: 7. CDR3 length: 15 amino acids. CDR3 loop: CASSHPGQGRYEQYF. CDR3 DNA: TGCGCCAGCAGCCATCCTGGACAGGGGAGGTACGAGCAGTACTTC.

The V gene is TRBV5-8, the J gene TRBJ1-5; possibly TRBD1 for D (5 bases). V lost 0 bases and J lost 2, with 6 bases in between. The CDR3 is 14 residues long. CDR1 and CDR2 from the germline V gene are SGHTS and YDEGEE. DNA of the CDR3: TGTGCCAGCAGCTTGGGGGGCGGCAATCAGCCCCAGCATTTT. Amino acids: CASSLGGGNQPQHF.

V usage is TRBV27 and J usage is TRBJ1-2, with TRBD1 matching 8 bases. Germline CDR1 is MNHEY and CDR2 is SMNVEV (reference sequence). The CDR3 loop spans 15 amino acids. The ends lost 3 bases at V and 7 bases at J; junction bases unmatched: 10. CDR3 residues: CASSFQGARGSGYTF. CDR3 in DNA: TGTGCCAGCAGTTTCCAGGGGGCGCGGGGGAGTGGCTACACCTTC.

J is TRBJ2-7 and V is TRBV27; TRBD2 matches at 13 bases. This CDR3 comprises 19 residues. Germline trimming cut 5 bases from V and 6 bases from J; bases unmatched to any gene: 19. Germline values: CDR1 MNHEY, CDR2 SMNVEV (reference sequence). This CDR3 is CASSLVTPGLAGAPREQYF. In nucleotides, the CDR3 is TGTGCCAGCAGTCTCGTCACACCCGGACTAGCGGGGGCTCCGCGCGAGCAGTACTTC.

This chain joins TRBV27 and TRBJ2-3, with 14 bases lining up with TRBD2. The CDR3 has 16 residues. V lost 6 bases and J lost 8; bases outside the gene matches: 10. CDR1 is MNHEY, CDR2 SMNVEV, per germline (reference sequence). The CDR3 region is CASRMTSGRALGTQYF. CDR3 nucleotide sequence: TGTGCCAGCAGAATGACTAGCGGGAGGGCCTTGGGTACGCAGTATTTT.

The chain couples TRBV19 to TRBJ1-5; D call uncertain. V was pared by 6 bases and J by 0 bases, with 6 bases between. In germline, CDR1 is LNHDA, CDR2 SQIVND (reference sequence). This CDR3 comprises 13 residues. The CDR3 DNA follows: TGTGCCAGTAGGGAATATAGCAATCAGCCCCAGCATTTT. Encoded protein: CASREYSNQPQHF. Using reference TRBV19 and TRBJ1-5 for the parts outside the CDR3, the full variable domain is DGGITQSPKYLFRKEGQNVTLSCEQNLNHDAMYWYRQDPGQGLRLIYYSQIVNDFQKGDIAEGYSVSREKKESFPLTVTSAQKNPTAFYLCASREYSNQPQHFGDGTRLSIL.

The chain recombines TRBV27 with TRBJ1-6; D perhaps matches TRBD1 (6 bases). CDR1 MNHEY and CDR2 SMNVEV come from the germline V gene (reference sequence). The V end was cut by 3 bases, the J end by 10 bases, with 10 bases between. This CDR3 is built from 13 residues. Here the CDR3 reads CASSFQGRSPLHF. Here the CDR3 DNA reads TGTGCCAGCAGTTTCCAGGGGAGATCACCCCTCCACTTT.

The chain uses TRBV5-1 and TRBJ2-1; 11 bases line up with TRBD2. Germline trimming cut 4 bases from V and 1 base from J; bases unmatched to any gene: 7. Germline values: CDR1 SGHRS, CDR2 YFSETQ. The CDR3 sequence is 17 residues long. The CDR3 protein is CASSPLTSGTSYNEQFF. The CDR3 DNA follows: TGCGCCAGCAGCCCCCTGACTAGCGGGACGTCCTACAATGAGCAGTTCTTC.

V and J are TRBV2 and TRBJ2-7; 8 bases are a match to TRBD1. Per the germline V gene, CDR1 is SNHLY and CDR2 is FYNNEI. Germline trimming cut 6 bases from V and 3 bases from J; bases unmatched to any gene: 7. The CDR3 loop spans 14 amino acids. The CDR3 is CASRDRVNFYEQYF. DNA for the CDR3: TGTGCCAGCAGGGACAGGGTGAATTTCTACGAGCAGTACTTC.

The genes are TRBV5-5 and TRBJ1-1; D possibly corresponds to TRBD1 (6 bases). Trimming took off 0 bases at V and 3 bases at J, with 6 bases between the two ends. This CDR3 region has 13 residues. Germline CDR1 SGHKS, CDR2 YYEKEE (reference sequence). CDR3 bases: TGTGCCAGCAGCTTGGCAGGGGACACTGAAGCTTTCTTT. This codes for CASSLAGDTEAFF.